Following are 5 T cell receptor beta chains from one sample sequenced in a study of T cell changes during pregnancy in multiple sclerosis. Profiling relied on immunoSEQ multiplex PCR, and the TCRdb table lists in-frame clones only, not all of them. Among roughly 48,000 clones listed, 94% were seen once. Sample: CD4+ T cells from peripheral blood mononuclear cells, taken in the first trimester of pregnancy. The receptor source for this set is a female donor with multiple sclerosis, enrolled in a pregnancy study.

The genes are TRBV6-4 and TRBJ2-3; 10 nucleotides align to TRBD1. The CDR3 loop spans 15 amino acids. After removal of 5 bases from V and 4 bases from J, the junction contained 6 bases not matched to a gene. Looked up from germline, CDR1 is MRHNA and CDR2 is SNTAGT. The CDR3 sequence is CASSPSGQGSDTQYF. DNA for the CDR3: TGTGCCAGCAGTCCGTCGGGACAGGGGTCAGATACGCAGTATTTT.

The V call is TRBV18, the J call TRBJ2-1; D uncertain. The CDR3 is 13 amino acids. From germline, CDR1 is KGHSH and CDR2 LQKENI. V was clipped by 3 bases and J by 5 bases, with 8 bases between them. The CDR3 region is CASSPPNNNEQFF. The CDR3 DNA reads as TGTGCCAGCTCACCTCCTAATAACAATGAGCAGTTCTTC.

The chain is built from TRBV5-1 and TRBJ1-3; D gene uncertain. Germline V gives CDR1 SGHRS, CDR2 YFSETQ. Between the trimmed V and J ends, which lost 0 bases and 0 bases, there was a span of 4 bases. The CDR3 contains 14 residues. CDR3 sequence: CASSLESSGNTIYF. CDR3 DNA sequence: TGCGCCAGCAGCTTGGAGAGCTCTGGAAACACCATATATTTT. Full variable domain (rest looked up from reference TRBV5-1 and TRBJ1-3): KAGVTQTPRYLIKTRGQQVTLSCSPISGHRSVSWYQQTPGQGLQFLFEYFSETQRNKGNFPGRFSGRQFSNSRSEMNVSTLELGDSALYLCASSLESSGNTIYFGEGSWLTVV.

CDR3 nucleotide sequence: TGTGCCATCAGTGAGTTTAAAGGGGGAGATCAGCCCCAGCATTTT. Its translation: CAISEFKGGDQPQHF. The rearrangement uses TRBV10-3 and TRBJ1-5; maybe TRBD1 (6 bases). Germline-derived CDR1 and CDR2 are ENHRY and SYGVKD. The CDR3 length is 15 residues. Trimming shortened V by 1 base and J by 5 bases, and 12 bases separated the two germline ends.

The chain uses TRBV9 and TRBJ2-1; D unresolved. The germline V gene encodes CDR1 SGDLS and CDR2 YYNGEE. The CDR3 consists of 14 residues. Trimming removed 5 bases at V and 6 bases at J, with 15 bases between. CDR3 region: CASSQIVAGNEQFF. The DNA for the CDR3 is TGTGCCAGCAGTCAAATTGTAGCTGGCAATGAGCAGTTCTTC.